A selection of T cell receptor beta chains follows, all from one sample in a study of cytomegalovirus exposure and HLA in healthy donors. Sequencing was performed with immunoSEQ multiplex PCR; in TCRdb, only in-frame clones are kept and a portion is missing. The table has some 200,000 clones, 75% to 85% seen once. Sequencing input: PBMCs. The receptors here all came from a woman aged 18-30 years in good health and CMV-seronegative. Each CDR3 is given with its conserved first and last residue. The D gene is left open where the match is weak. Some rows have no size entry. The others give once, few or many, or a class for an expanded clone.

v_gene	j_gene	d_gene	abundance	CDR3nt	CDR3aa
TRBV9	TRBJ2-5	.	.	TGTGCCAGCAGCGTAACCCCTGGGTCAGGACGGGGAACCCAGTACTTC	CASSVTPGSGRGTQYF
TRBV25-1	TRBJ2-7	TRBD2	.	TGTGCCAGCAGTGAATGGACTAGCGGGAGATACGAGCAGTACTTC	CASSEWTSGRYEQYF
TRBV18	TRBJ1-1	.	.	TGTGCCAGCTCATCAGGGAACACTGAAGCTTTCTTT	CASSSGNTEAFF
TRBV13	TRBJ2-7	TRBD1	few	TGTGCCAGCAGCTTAGCCCCAGGAAAAGGGGGCTTCTACGAGCAGTACTTC	CASSLAPGKGGFYEQYF
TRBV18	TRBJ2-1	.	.	TGTGCCAGCTCACCGGCCAGCGCAGACCCCTACAATGAGCAGTTCTTC	CASSPASADPYNEQFF
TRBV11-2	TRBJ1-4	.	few	TGTGCCAGCAGCTCGGGGGAAAAACTGTTTTTT	CASSSGEKLFF
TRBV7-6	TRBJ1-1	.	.	TGTGCCAGCAGCCCCCCGGGGGGTTCCACTGAAGCTTTCTTT	CASSPPGGSTEAFF
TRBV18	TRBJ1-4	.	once	TGTGCCAGCTCACCGGGGCAGAATGAAAAACTGTTTTTT	CASSPGQNEKLFF
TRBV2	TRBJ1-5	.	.	TGTGCCAGCAGTCTAGACCCGACAAGGGGATTAAGCAATCAGCCCCAGCATTTT	CASSLDPTRGLSNQPQHF
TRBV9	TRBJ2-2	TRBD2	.	TGTGCCGGCAGCGTACGCGGGGGGCCCGGGGAGCTGTTTTTT	CAGSVRGGPGELFF
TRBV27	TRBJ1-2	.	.	TGTGCCACCTCGGGTACACAGGGTGGTGGCTACACCTTC	CATSGTQGGGYTF
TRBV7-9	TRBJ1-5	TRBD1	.	TGTGCCAGCAGCCAGGGGGAGGTGAGCAATCAGCCCCAGCATTTT	CASSQGEVSNQPQHF
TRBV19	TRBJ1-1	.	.	TGTGCCAGTAAGCTGGGGCGGTCGAACACTGAAGCTTTCTTT	CASKLGRSNTEAFF
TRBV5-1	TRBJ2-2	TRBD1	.	TGCGCCAGCAGCTTGGCCCCACAGGGGGCGACCGGGGAGCTGTTTTTT	CASSLAPQGATGELFF
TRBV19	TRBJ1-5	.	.	TGTGCCAGTAGTATAGGGGGGACTGGCTTACAGCCCCAGCATTTT	CASSIGGTGLQPQHF
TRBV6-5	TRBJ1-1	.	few	TGTGCCAGCGGGTTTGGGGCAGGAAAAGGGACTGAAGCTTTCTTT	CASGFGAGKGTEAFF
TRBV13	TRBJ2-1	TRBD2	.	TGTGCCAGCAGCTTAACAGCGGGGGGGCCCCATGAGCAGTTCTTC	CASSLTAGGPHEQFF
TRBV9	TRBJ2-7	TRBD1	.	TGTGCCAGCAGCTCTGGACAGGCCGCCTACGAGCAGTACTTC	CASSSGQAAYEQYF
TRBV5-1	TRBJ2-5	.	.	TGCGCCAGCAGCTTGGGCCCTAAAGAGACCCAGTACTTC	CASSLGPKETQYF
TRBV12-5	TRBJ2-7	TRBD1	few	TGTGCTAGTGGTTCCGGACAGGGGGCCCACGAGCAGTACTTC	CASGSGQGAHEQYF
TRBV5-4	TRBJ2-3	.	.	TGTGCCAGCAGCTTGTTGGCAGCGGCCGATACGCAGTATTTT	CASSLLAAADTQYF